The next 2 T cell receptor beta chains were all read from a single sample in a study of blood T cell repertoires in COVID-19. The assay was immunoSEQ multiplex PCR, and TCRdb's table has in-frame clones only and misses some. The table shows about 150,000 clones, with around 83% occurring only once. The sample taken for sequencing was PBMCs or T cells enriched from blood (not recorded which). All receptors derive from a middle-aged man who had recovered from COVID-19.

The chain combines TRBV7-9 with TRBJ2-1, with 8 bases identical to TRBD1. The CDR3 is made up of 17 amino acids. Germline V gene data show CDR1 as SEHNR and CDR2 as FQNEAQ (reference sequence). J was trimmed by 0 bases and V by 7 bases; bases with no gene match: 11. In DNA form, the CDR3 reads TGTGCCAGCAAGGCAGGGGGCTTGAGTCCCTCCTACAATGAGCAGTTCTTC. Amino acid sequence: CASKAGGLSPSYNEQFF.

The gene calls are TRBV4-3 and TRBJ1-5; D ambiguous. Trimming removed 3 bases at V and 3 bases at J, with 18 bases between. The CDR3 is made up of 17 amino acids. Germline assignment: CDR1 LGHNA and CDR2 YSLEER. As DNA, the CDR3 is TGCGCCAGCAGCCAGGAGACGGTAGGAGGGAACAATCAGCCCCAGCATTTT. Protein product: CASSQETVGGNNQPQHF.